This TCR beta chain was obtained from a study of T cells after yellow fever vaccination. The J segment lost 3 bases and the V segment lost 5 bases, leaving 8 bases of the junction unmatched. CDR3 length equals 15 residues. Germline CDR1 and CDR2: MNHNS and SASEGT. General study results and limits: Weaker overall, the secondary response nonetheless peaked faster (day 5 versus 15). Relatively few clonotypes were ones that appeared in both CD4 and CD8 compartments. The bulk population could contribute abundant contaminating clonotypes to FACS-sorted repertoires.

The 5'RACE template-switching step produced TCR cDNA and added a universal primer site and UMIs. TCRdb recomputed calls from the 5' RACE reads with MiXCR, one row per CDR3 protein. The data hold 500,000 to 650,000 distinct CDR3 sequences, with roughly 12% observed a single time. Remarks on this clonotype: What it binds is not known.

V and J are TRBV6-1 and TRBJ1-2, with 8 bases lining up with TRBD1. This receptor was identified in a young man who received the YFV17D yellow fever vaccine. The sample was PBMCs, taken on the day of the yellow fever booster vaccination. The DNA for the CDR3 is TGTGCCAGCAGTCCGCGGACAGGGCTCCACTATGGCTACACCTTC. This codes for CASSPRTGLHYGYTF.